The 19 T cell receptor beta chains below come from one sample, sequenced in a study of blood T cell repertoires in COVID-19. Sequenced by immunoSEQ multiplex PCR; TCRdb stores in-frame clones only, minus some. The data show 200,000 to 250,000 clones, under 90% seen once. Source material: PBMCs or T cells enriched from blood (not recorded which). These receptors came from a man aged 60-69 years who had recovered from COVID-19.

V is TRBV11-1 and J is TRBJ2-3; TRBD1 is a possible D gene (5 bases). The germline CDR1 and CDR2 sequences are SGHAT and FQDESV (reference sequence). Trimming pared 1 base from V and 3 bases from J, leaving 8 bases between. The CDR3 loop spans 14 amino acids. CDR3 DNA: TGTGCCAGCAGCTTAGAGGGGTTAACAGATACGCAGTATTTT. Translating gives CASSLEGLTDTQYF. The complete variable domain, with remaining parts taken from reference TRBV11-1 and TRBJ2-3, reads EAEVAQSPRYKITEKSQAVAFWCDPISGHATLYWYRQILGQGPELLVQFQDESVVDDSQLPKDRFSAERLKGVDSTLKIQPAELGDSAMYLCASSLEGLTDTQYFGPGTRLTVL.

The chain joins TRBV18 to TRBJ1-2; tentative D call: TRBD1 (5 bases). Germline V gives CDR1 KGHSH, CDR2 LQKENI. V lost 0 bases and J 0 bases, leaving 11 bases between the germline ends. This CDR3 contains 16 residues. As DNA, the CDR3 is TGTGCCAGCTCACCACCGACGACAGCCACTAACTATGGCTACACCTTC. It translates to CASSPPTTATNYGYTF.

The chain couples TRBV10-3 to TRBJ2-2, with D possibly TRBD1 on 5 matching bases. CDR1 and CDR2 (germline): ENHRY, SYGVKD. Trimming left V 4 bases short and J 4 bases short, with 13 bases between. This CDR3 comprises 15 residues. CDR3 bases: TGTGCCATCAGTGCTGGCAGGGTGGGCACCGGGGAGCTGTTTTTT. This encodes CAISAGRVGTGELFF.

Here the CDR3 reads CASSEGDSHSPLHF. CDR3 in DNA: TGTGCCAGCAGTGAGGGGGACAGCCACTCACCCCTCCACTTT. The chain combines TRBV6-1 with TRBJ1-6, with 7 nucleotides matching TRBD1. Germline assignment: CDR1 MNHNS and CDR2 SASEGT. V was clipped by 3 bases and J by 10 bases; unmatched bases: 6. This CDR3 region has 14 residues.

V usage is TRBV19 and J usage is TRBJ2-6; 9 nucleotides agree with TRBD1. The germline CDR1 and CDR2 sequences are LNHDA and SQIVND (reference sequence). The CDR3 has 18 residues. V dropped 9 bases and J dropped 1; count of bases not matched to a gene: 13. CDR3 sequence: CASSNFRDRASGANVLTF. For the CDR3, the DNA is TGTGCCAGCTCAAACTTCCGGGACAGGGCTTCTGGGGCCAACGTCCTGACTTTC.

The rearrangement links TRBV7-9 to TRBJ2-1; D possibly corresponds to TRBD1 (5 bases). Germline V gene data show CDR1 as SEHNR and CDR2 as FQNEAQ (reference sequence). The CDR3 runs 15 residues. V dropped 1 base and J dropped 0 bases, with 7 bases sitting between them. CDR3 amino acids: CASSLVRASYNEQFF. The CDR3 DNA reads TGTGCCAGCAGCTTAGTCAGGGCCTCCTACAATGAGCAGTTCTTC.

CDR3 residues: CAVGASGLPYNEQFF. The CDR3 nucleotides read TGTGCCGTTGGGGCTAGCGGTCTTCCCTACAATGAGCAGTTCTTC. The chain combines TRBV6-5 with TRBJ2-1, with TRBD2 identical over 7 bases. Germline CDR1 and CDR2: MNHEY and SVGAGI. There are 15 residues in the CDR3. The ends lost 11 bases at V and 2 bases at J; junction bases unmatched: 12.

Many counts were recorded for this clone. The chain's CDR3 is CASSQGTGGFYEQYF. CDR3 in DNA: TGTGCCAGCAGCCAAGGGACAGGGGGCTTCTACGAGCAGTACTTC. The chain employs TRBV14 and TRBJ2-7; 11 bases match TRBD1. The length of the CDR3 is 15 residues. Germline CDR1 SGHDN, CDR2 FVKESK. The J segment lost 3 bases and the V segment lost 1 base, leaving 2 bases of the junction unmatched.

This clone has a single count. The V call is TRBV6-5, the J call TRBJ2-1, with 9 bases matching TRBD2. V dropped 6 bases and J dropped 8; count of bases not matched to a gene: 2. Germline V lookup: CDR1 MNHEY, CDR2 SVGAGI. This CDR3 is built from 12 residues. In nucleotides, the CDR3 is TGTGCCAGCAGCTTAGCGGGGGATGAGCAGTTCTTC. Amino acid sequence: CASSLAGDEQFF.

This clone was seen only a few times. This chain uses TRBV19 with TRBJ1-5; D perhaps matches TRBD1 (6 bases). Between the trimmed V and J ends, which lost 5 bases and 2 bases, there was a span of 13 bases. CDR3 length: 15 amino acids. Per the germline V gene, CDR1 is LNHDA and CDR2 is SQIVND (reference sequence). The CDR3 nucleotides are TGTGCCAGTAGTCCACAGGGCCGCGGCAATCAGCCCCAGCATTTT. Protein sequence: CASSPQGRGNQPQHF.

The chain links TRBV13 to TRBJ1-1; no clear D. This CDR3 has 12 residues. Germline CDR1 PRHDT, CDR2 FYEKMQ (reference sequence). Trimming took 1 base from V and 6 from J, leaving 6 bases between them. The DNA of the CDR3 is TGTGCCAGCAGCTTAGTCTACCCTGAAGCTTTCTTT. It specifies CASSLVYPEAFF.

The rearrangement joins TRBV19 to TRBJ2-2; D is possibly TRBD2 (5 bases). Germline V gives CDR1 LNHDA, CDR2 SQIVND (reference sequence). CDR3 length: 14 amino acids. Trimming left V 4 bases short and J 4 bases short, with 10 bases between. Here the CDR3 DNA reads TGTGCCAGTAGTAACTCCGGGGTCACCGGGGAGCTGTTTTTT. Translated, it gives CASSNSGVTGELFF.

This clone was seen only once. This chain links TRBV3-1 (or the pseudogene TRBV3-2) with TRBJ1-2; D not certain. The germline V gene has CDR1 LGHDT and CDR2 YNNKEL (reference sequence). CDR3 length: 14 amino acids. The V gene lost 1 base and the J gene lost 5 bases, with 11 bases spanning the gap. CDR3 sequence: CASSQGEAKYGYTF. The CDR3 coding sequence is TGTGCCAGCAGCCAAGGTGAAGCGAAATATGGCTACACCTTC.

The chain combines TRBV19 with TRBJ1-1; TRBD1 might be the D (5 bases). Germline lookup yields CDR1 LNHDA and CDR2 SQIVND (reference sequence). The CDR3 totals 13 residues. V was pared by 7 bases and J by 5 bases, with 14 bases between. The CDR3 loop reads CASTTDRGTEAFF. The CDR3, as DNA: TGTGCCAGTACCACGGATAGGGGAACTGAAGCTTTCTTT.

CDR3 protein: CASSEGDFRPQHF. The CDR3 nucleotides read TGTGCCAGCAGTGAAGGTGATTTCAGGCCCCAGCATTTT. The chain is built from TRBV6-1 and TRBJ1-5; D remains unclear. The CDR3 has 13 amino acids. With 1 base removed from V and 9 bases from J, the gap between germline ends came to 10 bases. The germline V gene has CDR1 MNHNS and CDR2 SASEGT.

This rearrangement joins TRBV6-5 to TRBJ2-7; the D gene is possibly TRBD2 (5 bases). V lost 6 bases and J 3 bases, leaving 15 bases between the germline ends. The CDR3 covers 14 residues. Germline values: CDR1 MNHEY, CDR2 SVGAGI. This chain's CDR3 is CASRITDGGYEQYF. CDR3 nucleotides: TGTGCCAGCAGGATAACAGATGGAGGCTACGAGCAGTACTTC.

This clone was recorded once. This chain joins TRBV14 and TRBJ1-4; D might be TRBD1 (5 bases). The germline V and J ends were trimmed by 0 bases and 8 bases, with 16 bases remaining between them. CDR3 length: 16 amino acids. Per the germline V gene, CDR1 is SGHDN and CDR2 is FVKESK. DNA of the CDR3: TGTGCCAGCAGCCAAGAACTCTTGGCGGGGACGGAAAAACTGTTTTTT. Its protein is CASSQELLAGTEKLFF.

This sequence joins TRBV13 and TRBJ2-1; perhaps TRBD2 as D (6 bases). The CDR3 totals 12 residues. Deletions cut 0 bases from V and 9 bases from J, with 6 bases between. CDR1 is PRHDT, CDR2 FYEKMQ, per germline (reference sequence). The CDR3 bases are TGTGCCAGCAGCTTAGGGGGGGGTGAGCAGTTCTTC. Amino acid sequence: CASSLGGGEQFF.

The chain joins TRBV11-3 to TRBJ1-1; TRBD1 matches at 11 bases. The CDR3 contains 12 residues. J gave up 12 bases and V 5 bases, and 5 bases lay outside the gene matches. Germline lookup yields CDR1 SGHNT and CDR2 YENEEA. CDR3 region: CASSVGQGGSFF. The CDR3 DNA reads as TGTGCCAGCAGCGTGGGACAGGGGGGTTCTTTCTTT.